This T cell receptor beta chain was obtained from a study of OX40 agonist ivuxolimab in advanced cancers. The table came from immunoSEQ multiplex PCR; TCRdb's copy has only in-frame clones and leaves some out. The sample contains roughly 57,000 clones, roughly 73% of which appear only once. This sequence originates from an adult with an advanced solid tumor such as melanoma, head and neck, liver or kidney cancer. Sequences were derived from CD4+ or CD8+ T cells sorted from blood, sampled in a trial of the OX40 agonist ivuxolimab.

In nucleotides, the CDR3 is TGTGCCAGCAGCTCCTTTTTTGAGCCCCAGCATTTT. It specifies CASSSFFEPQHF. V usage is TRBV7-2 and J usage is TRBJ1-5, with D unresolved. The CDR3 loop spans 12 amino acids. Germline lookup yields CDR1 SGHTA and CDR2 FQGNSA. Trimming removed 4 bases from V and 8 bases from J, with 9 bases in between.